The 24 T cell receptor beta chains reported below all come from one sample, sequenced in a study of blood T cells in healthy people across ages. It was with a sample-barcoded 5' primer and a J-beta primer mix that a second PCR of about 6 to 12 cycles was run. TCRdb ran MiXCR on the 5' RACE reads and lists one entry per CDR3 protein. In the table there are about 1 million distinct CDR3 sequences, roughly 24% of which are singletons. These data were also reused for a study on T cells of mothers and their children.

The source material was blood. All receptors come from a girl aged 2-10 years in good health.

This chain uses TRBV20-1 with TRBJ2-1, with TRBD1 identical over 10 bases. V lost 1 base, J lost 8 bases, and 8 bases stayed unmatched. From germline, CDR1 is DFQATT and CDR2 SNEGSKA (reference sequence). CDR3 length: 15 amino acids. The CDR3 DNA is TGCAGTGCTAGAGGATGGGACAGGGGTGACGATGAGCAGTTCTTC. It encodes CSARGWDRGDDEQFF.

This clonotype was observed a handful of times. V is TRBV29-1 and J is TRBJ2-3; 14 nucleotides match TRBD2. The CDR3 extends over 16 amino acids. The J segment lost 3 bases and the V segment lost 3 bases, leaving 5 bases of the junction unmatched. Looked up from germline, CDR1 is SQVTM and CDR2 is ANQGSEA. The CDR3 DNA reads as TGCAGCGTTGATGGGACTAGCGGGAGTCAGACAGATACGCAGTATTTT. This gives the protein CSVDGTSGSQTDTQYF.

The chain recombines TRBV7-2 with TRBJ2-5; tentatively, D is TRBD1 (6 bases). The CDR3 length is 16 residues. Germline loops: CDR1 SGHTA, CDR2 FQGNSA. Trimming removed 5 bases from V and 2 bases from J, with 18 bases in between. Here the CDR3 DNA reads TGTGCCAGCAGCATACATAGGGGGAGTAGGCAAGAGACCCAGTACTTC. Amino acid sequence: CASSIHRGSRQETQYF.

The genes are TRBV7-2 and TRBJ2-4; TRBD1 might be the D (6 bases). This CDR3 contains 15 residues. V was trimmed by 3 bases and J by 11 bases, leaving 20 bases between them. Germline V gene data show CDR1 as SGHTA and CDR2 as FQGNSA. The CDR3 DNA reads TGTGCCAGCAGCTTCCCCGGAAAGGGACAAGCGGTTCAGTACTTC. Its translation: CASSFPGKGQAVQYF.

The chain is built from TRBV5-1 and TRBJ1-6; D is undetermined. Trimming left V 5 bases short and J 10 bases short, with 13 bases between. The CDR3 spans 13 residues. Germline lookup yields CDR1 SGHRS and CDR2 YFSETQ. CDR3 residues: CASSPSVGSPLHF. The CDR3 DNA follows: TGCGCCAGCAGTCCCTCCGTCGGGTCACCCCTCCACTTT.

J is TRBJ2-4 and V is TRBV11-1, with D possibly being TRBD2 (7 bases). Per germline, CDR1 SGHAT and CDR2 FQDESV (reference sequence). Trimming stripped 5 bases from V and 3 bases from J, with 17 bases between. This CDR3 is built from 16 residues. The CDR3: CASSKKEGGIKNIQYF. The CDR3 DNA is TGTGCCAGCAGCAAGAAAGAGGGGGGGATCAAAAACATTCAGTACTTC.

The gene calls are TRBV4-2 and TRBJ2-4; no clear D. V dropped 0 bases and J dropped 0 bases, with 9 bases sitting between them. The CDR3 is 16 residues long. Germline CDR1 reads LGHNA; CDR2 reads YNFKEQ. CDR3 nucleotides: TGTGCCAGCAGCCAAGATAGCCGGCTAGCCAAAAACATTCAGTACTTC. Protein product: CASSQDSRLAKNIQYF.

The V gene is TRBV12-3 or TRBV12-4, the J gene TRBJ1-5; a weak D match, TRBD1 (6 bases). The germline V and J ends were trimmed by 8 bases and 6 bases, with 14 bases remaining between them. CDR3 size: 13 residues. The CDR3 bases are TGTGCCAGCTCAACAGGGTTGAGTCAGCCCCAGCATTTT. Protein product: CASSTGLSQPQHF.

The CDR3 here is CASGVGLGTEAFF. The CDR3, as DNA: TGTGCTAGTGGTGTGGGACTTGGCACTGAAGCTTTCTTT. J is TRBJ1-1 and V is TRBV12-5, with a possible D match to TRBD1 (5 bases). CDR3 size: 13 residues. V lost 5 bases, J lost 4 bases, and 11 bases lay in between. CDR1 and CDR2 from the germline V gene are LGHNT and FRNRAP.

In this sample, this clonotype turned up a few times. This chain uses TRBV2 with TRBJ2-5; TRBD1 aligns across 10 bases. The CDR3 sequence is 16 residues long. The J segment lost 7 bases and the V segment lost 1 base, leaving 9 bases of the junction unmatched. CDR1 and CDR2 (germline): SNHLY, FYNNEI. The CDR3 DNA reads TGTGCCAGCAGTGAAGGTCGGGACAGGGGAATAGGGACCCAGTACTTC. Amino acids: CASSEGRDRGIGTQYF.

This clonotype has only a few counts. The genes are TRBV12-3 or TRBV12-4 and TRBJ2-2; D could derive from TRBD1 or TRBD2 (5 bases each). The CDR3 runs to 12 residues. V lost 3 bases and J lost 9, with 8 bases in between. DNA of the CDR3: TGTGCCAGCAGTTTTCGGGACCGGGAGCTGTTTTTT. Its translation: CASSFRDRELFF.

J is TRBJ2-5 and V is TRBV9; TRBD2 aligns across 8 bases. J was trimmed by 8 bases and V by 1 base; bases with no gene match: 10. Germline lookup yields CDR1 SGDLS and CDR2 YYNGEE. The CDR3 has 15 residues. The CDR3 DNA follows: TGTGCCAGCAGCGTAACAAGGGACGGGAGGGAAACCCAGTACTTC. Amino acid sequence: CASSVTRDGRETQYF.

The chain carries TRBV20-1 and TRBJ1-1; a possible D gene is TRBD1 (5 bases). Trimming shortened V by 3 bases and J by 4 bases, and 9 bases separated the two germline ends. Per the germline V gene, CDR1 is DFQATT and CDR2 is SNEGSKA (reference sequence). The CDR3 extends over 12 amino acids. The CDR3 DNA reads TGCAGTGCTAGTATGGGGACCACTGAAGCTTTCTTT. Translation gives CSASMGTTEAFF.

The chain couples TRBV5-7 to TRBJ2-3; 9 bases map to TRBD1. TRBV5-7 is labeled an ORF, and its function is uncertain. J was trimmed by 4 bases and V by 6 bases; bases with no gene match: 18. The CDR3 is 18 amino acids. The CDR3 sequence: CASISLGQGYEGPDTQYF. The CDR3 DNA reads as TGTGCCAGCATCAGTTTAGGACAGGGGTATGAGGGTCCAGATACGCAGTATTTT.

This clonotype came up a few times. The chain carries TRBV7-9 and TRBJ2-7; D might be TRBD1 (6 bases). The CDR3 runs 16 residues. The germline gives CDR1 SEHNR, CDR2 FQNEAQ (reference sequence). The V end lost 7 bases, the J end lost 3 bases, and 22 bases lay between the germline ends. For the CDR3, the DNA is TGTGCCAGCACCAAATCTACAGGGTACGTCAACTACGAGCAGTACTTC. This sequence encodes CASTKSTGYVNYEQYF. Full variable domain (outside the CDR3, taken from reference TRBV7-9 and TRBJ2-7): DTGVSQNPRHKITKRGQNVTFRCDPISEHNRLYWYRQTLGQGPEFLTYFQNEAQLEKSRLLSDRFSAERPKGSFSTLEIQRTEQGDSAMYLCASTKSTGYVNYEQYFGPGTRLTVT.

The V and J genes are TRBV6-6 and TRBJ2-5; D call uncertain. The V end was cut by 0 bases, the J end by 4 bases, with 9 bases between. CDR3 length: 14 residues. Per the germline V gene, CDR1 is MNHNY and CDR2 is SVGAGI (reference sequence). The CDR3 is CASSYSKNRETQYF. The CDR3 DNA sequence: TGTGCCAGCAGTTACTCGAAAAACAGAGAGACCCAGTACTTC.

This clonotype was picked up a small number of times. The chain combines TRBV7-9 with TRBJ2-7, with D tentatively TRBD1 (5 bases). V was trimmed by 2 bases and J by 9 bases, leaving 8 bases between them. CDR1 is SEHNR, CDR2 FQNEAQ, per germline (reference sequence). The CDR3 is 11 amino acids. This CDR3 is CASSLQGVQYF. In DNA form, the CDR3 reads TGTGCCAGCAGCTTACAAGGGGTGCAGTACTTC.

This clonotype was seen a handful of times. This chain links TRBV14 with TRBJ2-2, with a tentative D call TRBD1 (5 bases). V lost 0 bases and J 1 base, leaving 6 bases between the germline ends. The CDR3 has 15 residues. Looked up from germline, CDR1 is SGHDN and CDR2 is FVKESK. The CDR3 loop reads CASSQDGQNTGELFF. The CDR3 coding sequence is TGTGCCAGCAGCCAAGATGGACAGAACACCGGGGAGCTGTTTTTT.

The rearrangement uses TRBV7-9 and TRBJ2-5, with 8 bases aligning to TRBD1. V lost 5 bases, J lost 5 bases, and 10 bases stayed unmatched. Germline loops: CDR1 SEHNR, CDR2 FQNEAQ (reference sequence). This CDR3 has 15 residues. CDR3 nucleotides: TGTGCCAGCAGCGGAGAAACAGGGGGAACGGAGACCCAGTACTTC. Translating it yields CASSGETGGTETQYF.

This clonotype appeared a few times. The CDR3 loop is CSVVTGGHNEQFF. The CDR3 bases are TGCAGCGTTGTGACAGGGGGCCACAATGAGCAGTTCTTC. The rearrangement links TRBV29-1 to TRBJ2-1, with 10 positions matching TRBD1. There are 13 residues in the CDR3. Germline assignment: CDR1 SQVTM and CDR2 ANQGSEA. V dropped 4 bases and J dropped 5; count of bases not matched to a gene: 2.

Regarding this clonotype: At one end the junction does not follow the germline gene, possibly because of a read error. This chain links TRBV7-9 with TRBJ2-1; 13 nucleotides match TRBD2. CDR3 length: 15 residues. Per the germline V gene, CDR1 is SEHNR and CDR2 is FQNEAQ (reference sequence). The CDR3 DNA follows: TGTGCCAGCAGCGGGACTAGCGGGATGAAGGATGAGCAGTCCTTC. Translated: CASSGTSGMKDEQSF.

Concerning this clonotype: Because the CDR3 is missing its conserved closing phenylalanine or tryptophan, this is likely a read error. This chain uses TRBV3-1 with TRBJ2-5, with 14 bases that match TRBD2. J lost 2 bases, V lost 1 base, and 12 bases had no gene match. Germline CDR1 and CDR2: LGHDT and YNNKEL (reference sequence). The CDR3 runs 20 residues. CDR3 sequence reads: CASSQGFGGLAGGIQETQYL. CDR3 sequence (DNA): TGTGCCAGCAGCCAAGGGTTCGGAGGACTAGCGGGGGGAATTCAAGAGACCCAGTACCTC.

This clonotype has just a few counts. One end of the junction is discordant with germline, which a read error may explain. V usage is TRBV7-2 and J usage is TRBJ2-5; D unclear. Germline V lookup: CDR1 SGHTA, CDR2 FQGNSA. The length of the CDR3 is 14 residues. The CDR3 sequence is CASSSQAPDDAFIF. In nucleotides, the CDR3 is TGTGCCAGCAGCTCCCAGGCCCCCGACGACGCTTTTATTTTC.

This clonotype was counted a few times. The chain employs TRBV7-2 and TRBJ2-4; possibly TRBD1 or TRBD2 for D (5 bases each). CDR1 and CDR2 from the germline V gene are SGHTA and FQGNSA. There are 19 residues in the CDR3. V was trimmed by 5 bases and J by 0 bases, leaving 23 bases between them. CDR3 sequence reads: CASSPFAVSGTGAKNIQYF. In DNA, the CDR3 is TGTGCCAGCAGCCCTTTCGCCGTTTCCGGGACGGGAGCCAAAAACATTCAGTACTTC. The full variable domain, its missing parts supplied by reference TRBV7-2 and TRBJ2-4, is GAGVSQSPSNKVTEKGKDVELRCDPISGHTALYWYRQSLGQGLEFLIYFQGNSAPDKSGLPSDRFSAERTGGSVSTLTIQRTQQEDSAVYLCASSPFAVSGTGAKNIQYFGAGTRLSVL.